This T cell receptor (beta chain) was found in a study of cytomegalovirus exposure and HLA in healthy donors. Study-level results: V- and J-gene trimming of TCR beta was linked (in a later analysis) to a missense DCLRE1C variant. Through in vitro validation, three CMV-associated chains were shown to be specific for CMV antigens.

As regards this clone: The target antigen is unknown.

Per germline, CDR1 KGHSH and CDR2 LQKENI. The CDR3 is 12 amino acids. The V and J ends lost 2 bases and 6 bases respectively, with 7 bases between them. Vbeta (60) and Jbeta (13) primers were used in the PCR. Using immunoSEQ multiplex PCR, the repertoire was profiled, and TCRdb retains in-frame clones only, with some absent. The table includes roughly 200,000 clones, roughly 78% detected once. The chain carries TRBV18 and TRBJ1-2, with D perhaps TRBD1 (5 bases). Sequencing input: PBMCs. This sequence was found in a woman aged 40-49 years in good health and CMV-seronegative. This CDR3 is CASSPGADGYTF. The CDR3 nucleotides read TGTGCCAGCTCACCAGGGGCCGATGGCTACACCTTC. The entire variable domain, with the rest obtained from reference TRBV18 and TRBJ1-2, is as follows: NAGVMQNPRHLVRRRGQEARLRCSPMKGHSHVYWYRQLPEEGLKFMVYLQKENIIDESGMPKERFSAEFPKEGPSILRIQQVVRGDSAAYFCASSPGADGYTFGSGTRLTVV.